The 16 T cell receptor beta chains below all came from one sample that was sequenced in a study of CD8+ T cells in alopecia areata. Sequencing relied on a cDNA template that was reverse transcribed from extracted RNA. The protocol was immunoSEQ multiplex PCR, while the TCRdb copy is restricted to in-frame clones and leaves out a portion. There are approximately 59,000 clones in the sample; 40% to 50% occur only once, and about a sixth lies in the top ten. Sequenced material: CD8+ T cells sorted from blood, taken at week 0. The receptors derive from a human donor with alopecia areata.

This chain connects TRBV9 to TRBJ1-2; 8 bases are shared with TRBD1. CDR1 and CDR2 (germline): SGDLS, YYNGEE. V lost 3 bases and J lost 5; bases outside the gene matches: 15. The CDR3 runs to 17 residues. The CDR3 DNA reads as TGTGCCAGCAGCGCCTCTCTAGTAGGACAGGGAAGGTATGGCTACACCTTC. Protein: CASSASLVGQGRYGYTF.

This clone was seen a few times. The chain is built from TRBV25-1 and TRBJ2-7, with 9 bases lining up with TRBD1. V was pared by 5 bases and J by 5 bases, with 16 bases of the junction left unmatched. The CDR3 is 17 residues long. The germline CDR1 and CDR2 sequences are MGHDK and SYGVNS. In nucleotides, the CDR3 is TGTGCCAGCAGTAACGACGAGCTGGGACAGGGTTTCCACGAGCAGTACTTC. This gives the protein CASSNDELGQGFHEQYF.

The chain couples TRBV29-1 to TRBJ2-7; D call uncertain. Between the trimmed V and J ends, which lost 4 bases and 0 bases, there was a span of 10 bases. CDR1 SQVTM and CDR2 ANQGSEA come from the germline V gene. The CDR3 sequence is 13 residues long. The CDR3, as DNA: TGCAGCGTTGTCCCCGACATCTCCTACGAGCAGTACTTC. Translation: CSVVPDISYEQYF.

This clone was detected once. The chain is built from TRBV12-5 and TRBJ2-5; D possibly corresponds to TRBD1 (6 bases). Germline loops: CDR1 LGHNT, CDR2 FRNRAP. The CDR3 loop spans 19 amino acids. The V gene lost 0 bases and the J gene lost 0 bases, with 20 bases spanning the gap. CDR3 residues: CASGLVRRQGLSYQETQYF. The CDR3 DNA reads TGTGCTAGTGGTTTGGTACGAAGGCAGGGGCTATCGTACCAAGAGACCCAGTACTTC.

The rearrangement uses TRBV11-3 and TRBJ2-5; D not certain. CDR1 is SGHNT, CDR2 YENEEA, per germline. The length of the CDR3 is 12 residues. V gave up 4 bases and J gave up 4 bases, with 7 bases separating them. Written as DNA, the CDR3 is TGTGCCAGCAGCTACGGGCGAGAGACCCAGTACTTC. The encoded protein is CASSYGRETQYF.

This chain links TRBV30 with TRBJ2-1; 9 bases fit TRBD2. Looked up from germline, CDR1 is GTSNPN and CDR2 is SVGIG (reference sequence). CDR3 size: 19 residues. Trimming removed 1 base from V and 0 bases from J; junction bases left unmatched: 13. The CDR3 DNA reads as TGTGCCTGGAGTGGATGGACTAGCGAGAAGGAGAGCTCCTACAATGAGCAGTTCTTC. Translating gives CAWSGWTSEKESSYNEQFF.

This chain links TRBV10-2 with TRBJ2-7, with D possibly being TRBD1 (6 bases). Germline assignment: CDR1 WSHSY and CDR2 SAAADI. This CDR3 contains 12 residues. V lost 7 bases and J lost 4, with 11 bases in between. CDR3 residues: CASTGDPYEQYF. CDR3 bases: TGCGCCAGCACAGGGGACCCATACGAGCAGTACTTC.

This clone was counted only a few times. The chain couples TRBV9 to TRBJ2-1; 11 bases are a match to TRBD2. The CDR3 length is 15 residues. Germline V gives CDR1 SGDLS, CDR2 YYNGEE. The junction had 10 bases not matched to a gene; V was cut back by 7 bases and J by 7 bases. CDR3 bases: TGTGCCAGCGCCGCTACTAGCGGGAGTGAGAATGAGCAGTTCTTC. Translation: CASAATSGSENEQFF.

This rearrangement joins TRBV9 to TRBJ1-2; a possible D gene is TRBD1 (5 bases). This CDR3 spans 14 amino acids. Germline CDR1 SGDLS, CDR2 YYNGEE. The V gene lost 2 bases and the J gene lost 6 bases, with 14 bases spanning the gap. CDR3 sequence reads: CASSVGDGIHGYTF. The CDR3 bases are TGTGCCAGCAGCGTGGGGGACGGGATACATGGCTACACCTTC. Looking up the rest from reference TRBV9 and TRBJ1-2 gives the full variable domain: DSGVTQTPKHLITATGQRVTLRCSPRSGDLSVYWYQQSLDQGLQFLIQYYNGEERAKGNILERFSAQQFPDLHSELNLSSLELGDSALYFCASSVGDGIHGYTFGSGTRLTVV.

V is TRBV30 and J is TRBJ1-5; no definite D call. V lost 3 bases, J lost 1 base, and 10 bases lay in between. CDR3 size: 14 residues. CDR1 and CDR2 (germline): GTSNPN, SVGIG (reference sequence). The CDR3 loop is CAWSETASNQPQHF. Written as DNA, the CDR3 is TGTGCCTGGAGCGAGACGGCGAGCAATCAGCCCCAGCATTTT.

In this sample, this clone turned up once. The rearrangement joins TRBV9 to TRBJ2-2, with a weak D call TRBD1 (5 bases). The V gene's germline CDR1 is SGDLS and CDR2 YYNGEE. The ends were cut back, 0 bases at V and 10 bases at J, with 10 bases in the middle. The CDR3 runs 13 residues. CDR3 in amino acids: CASSVARGQELFF. For the CDR3, the DNA is TGTGCCAGCAGCGTAGCCAGAGGACAGGAGCTGTTTTTT.

The V gene is TRBV29-1, the J gene TRBJ2-7, with D possibly matching TRBD2 (7 bases). V lost 1 base, J lost 3 bases, and 13 bases lay in between. The CDR3 contains 14 residues. Germline-derived CDR1 and CDR2 are SQVTM and ANQGSEA. The CDR3 here is CSVEGAGARYEQYF. In nucleotides, the CDR3 is TGCAGCGTTGAAGGGGCGGGGGCACGCTACGAGCAGTACTTC.

The J gene is TRBJ2-1, the V gene TRBV2; no clear D gene. Trimming cost V 4 bases and J 3 bases, with 7 bases left between them. CDR3 size: 13 residues. Germline V gives CDR1 SNHLY, CDR2 FYNNEI. CDR3 protein: CASSVAGYNEQFF. The CDR3 region has the DNA TGTGCCAGCAGTGTAGCCGGCTACAATGAGCAGTTCTTC.

The chain links TRBV10-3 to TRBJ2-7; D is possibly TRBD1 or TRBD2 (5 bases each). Trimming removed 11 bases at V and 2 bases at J, with 13 bases between. CDR1 and CDR2 (germline): ENHRY, SYGVKD. The length of the CDR3 is 12 residues. The CDR3 DNA reads as TGTGCCTCTGGGACGTTTCCCTACGAGCAGTACTTC. The encoded protein is CASGTFPYEQYF.

The chain has TRBV27 and TRBJ2-1; D might be TRBD2 (6 bases). The V gene lost 2 bases and the J gene lost 5 bases, with 10 bases spanning the gap. Germline-derived CDR1 and CDR2 are MNHEY and SMNVEV (reference sequence). The CDR3 runs to 14 residues. CDR3 region: CASSLGGGDNEQFF. CDR3 sequence (DNA): TGTGCCAGCAGTTTAGGGGGAGGTGACAATGAGCAGTTCTTC.

Here the CDR3 DNA reads TGTGCCAGTATGAAAAACAGGGTGGATGGCTACACCTTC. It translates to CASMKNRVDGYTF. The rearrangement uses TRBV19 and TRBJ1-2; D is perhaps TRBD1 (6 bases). The CDR3 is 13 residues long. V lost 7 bases and J 6 bases, leaving 15 bases between the germline ends. Germline V gene lookup returns CDR1 LNHDA and CDR2 SQIVND (reference sequence).